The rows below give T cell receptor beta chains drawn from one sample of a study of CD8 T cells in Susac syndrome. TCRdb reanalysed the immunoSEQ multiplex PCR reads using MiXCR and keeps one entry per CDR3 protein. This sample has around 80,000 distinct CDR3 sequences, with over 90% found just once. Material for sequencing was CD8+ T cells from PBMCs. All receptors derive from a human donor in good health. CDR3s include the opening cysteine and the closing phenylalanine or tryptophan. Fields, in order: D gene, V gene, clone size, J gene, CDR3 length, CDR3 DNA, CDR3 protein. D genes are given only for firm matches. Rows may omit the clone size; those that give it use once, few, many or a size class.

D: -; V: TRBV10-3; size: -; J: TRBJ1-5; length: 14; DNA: TGTGCCATCAGTGATTGGCAGGCAGGTCAGCCCCAGCATTTT; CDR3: CAISDWQAGQPQHF
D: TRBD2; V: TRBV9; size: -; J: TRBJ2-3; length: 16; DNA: TGTGCCAGCAGCGTATTTAGCGGGAGTCGAACAGATACGCAGTATTTT; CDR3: CASSVFSGSRTDTQYF
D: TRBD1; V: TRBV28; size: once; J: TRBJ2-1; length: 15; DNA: TGTGCCAGCAGCCCAACAGGGGGCATCTACAATGAGCAGTTCTTC; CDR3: CASSPTGGIYNEQFF
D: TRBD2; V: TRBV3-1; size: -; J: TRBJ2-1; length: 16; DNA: TGTGCCAGCAGCCAAGATTCACTAGCGGGAATGAATGAGCAGTTCTTC; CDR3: CASSQDSLAGMNEQFF
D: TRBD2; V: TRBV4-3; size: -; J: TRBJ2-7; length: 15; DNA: TGCGCCAGCAGCCAAGGGACTAGCGGGGATTACGAGCAGTACTTC; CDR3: CASSQGTSGDYEQYF
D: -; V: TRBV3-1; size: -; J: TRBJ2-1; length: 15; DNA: TGTGCCAGCAGCCATCGGGACTCCCCCTACAATGAGCAGTTCTTC; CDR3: CASSHRDSPYNEQFF
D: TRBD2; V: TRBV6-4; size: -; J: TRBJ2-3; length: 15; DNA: TGTGCCAGTTCACTAGCGGGGAGCTTCACAGATACGCAGTATTTT; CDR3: CASSLAGSFTDTQYF
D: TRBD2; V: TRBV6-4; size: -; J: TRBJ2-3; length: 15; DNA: TGTGCCAGCAGTGACTCAGCGGGGGGGCCAGATACGCAGTATTTT; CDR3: CASSDSAGGPDTQYF
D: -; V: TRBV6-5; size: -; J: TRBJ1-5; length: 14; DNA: TGTGCCAGCAGTCCCCGAGGGGGAGGTCAGCCCCAGCATTTT; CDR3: CASSPRGGGQPQHF
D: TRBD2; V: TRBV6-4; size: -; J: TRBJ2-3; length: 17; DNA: TGTGCCAGCAGTCCCTCGTCGGGGGGGGAGGGCACAGATACGCAGTATTTT; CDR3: CASSPSSGGEGTDTQYF
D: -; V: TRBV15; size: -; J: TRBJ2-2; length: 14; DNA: TGTGCCACCAGCCCCCGGACCAGACACGGGGAGCTGTTTTTT; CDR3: CATSPRTRHGELFF
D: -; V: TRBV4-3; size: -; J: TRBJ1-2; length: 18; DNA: TGCGCCAGCAGCCAAGCTGGATGGGTTCGGACAGTCGGGCATGGCTACACCTTC; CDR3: CASSQAGWVRTVGHGYTF
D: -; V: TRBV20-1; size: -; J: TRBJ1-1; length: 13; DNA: TGCAGTGCTAGAGGGGCGACAACCACTGAAGCTTTCTTT; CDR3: CSARGATTTEAFF
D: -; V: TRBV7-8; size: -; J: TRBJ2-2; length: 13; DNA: TGTGCCAGCAACTACAGGGTCACCGGGGAGCTGTTTTTT; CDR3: CASNYRVTGELFF
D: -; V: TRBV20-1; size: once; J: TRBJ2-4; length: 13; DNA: TGCAGTGCTTTTGCCGCAGGGGAAAACATTCAGTACTTC; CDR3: CSAFAAGENIQYF
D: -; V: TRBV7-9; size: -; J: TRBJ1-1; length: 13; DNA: TGTGCCAGCAGCTCGCACGTAAACACTGAAGCTTTCTTT; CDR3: CASSSHVNTEAFF
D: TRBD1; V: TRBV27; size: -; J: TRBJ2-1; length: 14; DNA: TGTGCCAGCAGTTTCGGGACAGGCCACAATGAGCAGTTCTTC; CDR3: CASSFGTGHNEQFF
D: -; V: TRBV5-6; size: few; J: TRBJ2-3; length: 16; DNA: TGTGCCAGCAGCTTGGGTGGTAGCGGAGCAACAGATACGCAGTATTTT; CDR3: CASSLGGSGATDTQYF
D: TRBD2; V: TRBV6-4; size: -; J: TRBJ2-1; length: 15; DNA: TGTGCCAGCAGTAAGACTAGCGGGGGGGCCGGTGAGCAGTTCTTC; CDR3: CASSKTSGGAGEQFF
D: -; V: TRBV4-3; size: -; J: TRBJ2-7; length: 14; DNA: TGCGCCAGCAGCCAAAACAGGGTATTGGACGAGCAGTACTTC; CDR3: CASSQNRVLDEQYF
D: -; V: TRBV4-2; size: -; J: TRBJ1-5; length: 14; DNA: TGTGCCAGCAGCCAAGATCGGAGCAATCAGCCCCAGCATTTT; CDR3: CASSQDRSNQPQHF
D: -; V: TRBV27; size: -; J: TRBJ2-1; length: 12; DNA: TGTGCCACGCTTCGCCCGGGAGATGAGCAGTTCTTC; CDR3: CATLRPGDEQFF
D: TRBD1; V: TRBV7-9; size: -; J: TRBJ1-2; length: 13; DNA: TGTGCCAGCAGCTTAGACCCCGGGACAGGGGACACCTTC; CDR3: CASSLDPGTGDTF
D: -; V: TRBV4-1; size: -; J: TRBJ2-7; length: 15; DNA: TGCGCCAGCAGCCAAGATCACCGACAGTACTACGAGCAGTACTTC; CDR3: CASSQDHRQYYEQYF
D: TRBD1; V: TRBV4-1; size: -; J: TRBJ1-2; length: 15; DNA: TGCGCCAGCAGCCTAGGCCCCGGGACAGGGGGGAGCTACACCTTC; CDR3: CASSLGPGTGGSYTF
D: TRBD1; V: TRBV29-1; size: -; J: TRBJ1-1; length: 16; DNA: TGCAGCGTTGATGGACAGGGGGCTAGACTGAACACTGAAGCTTTCTTT; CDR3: CSVDGQGARLNTEAFF
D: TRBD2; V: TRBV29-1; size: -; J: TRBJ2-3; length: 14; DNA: TGCAGCGTTGAACTCGGACTAGCTACAGATACGCAGTATTTT; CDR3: CSVELGLATDTQYF
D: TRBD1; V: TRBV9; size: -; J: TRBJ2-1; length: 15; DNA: TGTGCCAGCAACTACGACAGGGCCCCCTACAATGAGCAGTTCTTC; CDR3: CASNYDRAPYNEQFF
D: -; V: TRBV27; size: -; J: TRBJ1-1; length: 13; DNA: TGTGCCAGCAGTCCCGGGGGGGACACTGAAGCTTTCTTT; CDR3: CASSPGGDTEAFF
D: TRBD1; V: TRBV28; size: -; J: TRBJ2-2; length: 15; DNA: TGTGCCAGCAGTTTAGACGACAGGGTCACCGGGGAGCTGTTTTTT; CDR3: CASSLDDRVTGELFF
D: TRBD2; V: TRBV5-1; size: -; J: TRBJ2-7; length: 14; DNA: TGCGCCAGTTCCCCCGGGACTAGTTCCTCCGAGCAGTACTTC; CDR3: CASSPGTSSSEQYF
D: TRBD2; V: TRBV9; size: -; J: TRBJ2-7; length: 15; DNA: TGTGCCAGCAACCCAGCGGGGGCCCCGTCCTACGAGCAGTACTTC; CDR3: CASNPAGAPSYEQYF
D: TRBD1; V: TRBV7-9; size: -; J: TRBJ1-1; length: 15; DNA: TGTGCCAGCAGCTTAGGGACAGGGATGAACACTGAAGCTTTCTTT; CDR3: CASSLGTGMNTEAFF
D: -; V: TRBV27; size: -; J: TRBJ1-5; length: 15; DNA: TGTGCCAGCAGTCCTGTAGACCGTAGCAATCAGCCCCAGCATTTT; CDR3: CASSPVDRSNQPQHF
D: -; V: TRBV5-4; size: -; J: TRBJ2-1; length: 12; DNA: TGTGCCAGCAGCTTGGCCATCAGAGAGCAGTTCTTC; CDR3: CASSLAIREQFF
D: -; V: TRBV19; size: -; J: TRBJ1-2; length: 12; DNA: TGTGCCAGCGAAAGGGGTGCCTATGGCTACACCTTC; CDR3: CASERGAYGYTF
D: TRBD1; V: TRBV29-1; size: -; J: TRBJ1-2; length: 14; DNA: TGCAGCGTAATTGACAGGGGAGGGGTCTATGGCTACACCTTC; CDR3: CSVIDRGGVYGYTF
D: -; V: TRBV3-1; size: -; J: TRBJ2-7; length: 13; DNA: TGTGCCAGCAGCGACGGGACATCCTACGAGCAGTACTTC; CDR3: CASSDGTSYEQYF
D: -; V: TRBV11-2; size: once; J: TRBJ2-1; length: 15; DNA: TGTGCCAGCAGCTTAGAACTTAGCGGCCACAATGAGCAGTTCTTC; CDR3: CASSLELSGHNEQFF
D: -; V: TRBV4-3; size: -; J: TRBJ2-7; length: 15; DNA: TGCGCCAGCAGCCAAGATCACTCCAGCTCCTACGAGCAGTACTTC; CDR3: CASSQDHSSSYEQYF
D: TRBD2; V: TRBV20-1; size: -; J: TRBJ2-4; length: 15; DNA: TGCAGTGCTAGAGCTGAGACTAGCGGGAGTAGGTCCCCGTACTTC; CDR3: CSARAETSGSRSPYF